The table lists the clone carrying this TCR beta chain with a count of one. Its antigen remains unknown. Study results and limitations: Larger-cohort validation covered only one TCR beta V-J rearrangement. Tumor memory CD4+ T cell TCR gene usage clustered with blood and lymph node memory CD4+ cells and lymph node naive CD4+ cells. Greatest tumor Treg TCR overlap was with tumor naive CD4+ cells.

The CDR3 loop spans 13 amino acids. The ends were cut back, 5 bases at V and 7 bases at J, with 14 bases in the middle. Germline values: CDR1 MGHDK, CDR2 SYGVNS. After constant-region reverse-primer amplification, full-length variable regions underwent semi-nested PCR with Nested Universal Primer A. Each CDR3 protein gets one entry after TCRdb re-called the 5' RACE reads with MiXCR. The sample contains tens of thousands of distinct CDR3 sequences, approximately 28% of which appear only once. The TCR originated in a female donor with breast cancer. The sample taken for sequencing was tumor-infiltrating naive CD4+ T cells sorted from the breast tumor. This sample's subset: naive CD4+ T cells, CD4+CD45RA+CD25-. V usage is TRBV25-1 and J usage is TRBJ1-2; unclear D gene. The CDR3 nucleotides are TGTGCCAGCAGTAGCCGTTGGGGTCTTGGCTACACCTTC. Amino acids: CASSSRWGLGYTF.